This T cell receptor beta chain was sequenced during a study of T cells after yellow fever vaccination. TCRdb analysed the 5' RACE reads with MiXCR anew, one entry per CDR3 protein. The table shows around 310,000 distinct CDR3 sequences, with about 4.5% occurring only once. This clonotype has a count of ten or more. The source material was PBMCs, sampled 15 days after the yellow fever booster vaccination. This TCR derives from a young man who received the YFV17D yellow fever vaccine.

In nucleotides, the CDR3 is TGTGCCACCAGCAGGGAGCGGGACACTGAAGCTTTCTTT. This sequence encodes CATSRERDTEAFF. J is TRBJ1-1 and V is TRBV15; D remains ambiguous. Per germline, CDR1 LNHNV and CDR2 YYDKDF (reference sequence). V dropped 3 bases and J dropped 3 bases, with 8 bases sitting between them. This CDR3 has 13 residues.